Sequencing of this T cell receptor (beta chain) was carried out in a study of shared clonotypes between healthy human individuals. Using immunoSEQ multiplex PCR, the repertoire was profiled, and TCRdb retains in-frame clones only, with some absent. The data hold some 2,000,000 clones, with almost 96% observed a single time. CDR3 length: 11 amino acids. Trimming removed 2 bases at V and 11 bases at J, with 9 bases between. Germline V gives CDR1 SNHLY, CDR2 FYNNEI. This clone was observed a few times. What it recognizes is unknown. The same CDR3 arises from other DNA sequences in this sample as well. Study-wide results and limits: Among non-shared clonotypes, generation probabilities were lower than among those shared by all four donors. The study sampled only blood, and tissue repertoires likely differ.

The clonotype comes from a man between 18 and 35 years old in good health. This chain links TRBV2 with TRBJ1-1; perhaps TRBD1 as D (6 bases). Specimen: naive CD4+ T cells sorted from blood. The subset: CD45RA+ positively selected. In DNA form, the CDR3 reads TGTGCCAGCAGTGAACGGGGGCTGGCTTTCTTT. Encoded protein: CASSERGLAFF. Based on the CDR3 plus reference TRBV2 and TRBJ1-1, the full variable domain is EPEVTQTPSHQVTQMGQEVILRCVPISNHLYFYWYRQILGQKVEFLVSFYNNEISEKSEIFDDQFSVERPDGSNFTLKIRSTKLEDSAMYFCASSERGLAFFGQGTRLTVV.